This is a list of T cell receptor beta chains from one sample in a study of cytomegalovirus exposure and HLA in healthy donors. The repertoire was sequenced with immunoSEQ multiplex PCR; TCRdb's copy has only in-frame clones and lacks some. Found here are over 100,000 clones; the top ten clones hold 3.7%. Sequencing used PBMCs. Every receptor here comes from a man younger than 45 in good health and CMV-seronegative. The CDR3 runs from the conserved cysteine through the conserved F or W.

v_call	j_call	cdr3_aa
TRBV6-1	TRBJ2-5	CASRIGQGYQETQYF
TRBV5-6	TRBJ2-7	CASSLGGWGSYEQYF
TRBV6-6	TRBJ1-2	CASSRQGAEGYTF
TRBV15	TRBJ2-1	CATSSRGGEQFF
TRBV7-9	TRBJ2-3	CASSPESNLFYTDTQYF
TRBV6-1	TRBJ1-5	CASREQVTLNQPQHF
TRBV5-1	TRBJ2-1	CASSLGVGQRHNEQFF
TRBV9	TRBJ1-2	CASSAGQGANYGYTF
TRBV11-3	TRBJ2-3	CASSTGGDTQYF
TRBV5-5	TRBJ2-5	CASIALGGGETQYF
TRBV14	TRBJ2-2	CASSPWTGHGTGELFF
TRBV5-1	TRBJ1-1	CASSLAGQGGTEAFF
TRBV6-5	TRBJ1-2	CASSYSPGGYGGGYTF
TRBV4-1	TRBJ2-7	CASSQDGPGLSYEQYF